The 29 T cell receptor beta chains reported below all come from one sample, sequenced in a study of T cell clones after liver transplantation. Measured with immunoSEQ multiplex PCR; TCRdb has only the in-frame clones, and not every one. The sample consists of around 6,100 clones, roughly 80% of them appearing once. The starting material was CD8+ T cells from blood, obtained before liver transplant. All receptors derive from a human donor who received a liver transplant.

This clone qualifies as medium-sized. The chain combines TRBV6-5 with TRBJ2-7; 10 bases line up with TRBD1. Germline CDR1 is MNHEY and CDR2 is SVGAGI. CDR3 length: 15 residues. V was clipped by 4 bases and J by 4 bases; unmatched bases: 7. The CDR3 bases are TGTGCCAGCAGTTCATTTGACAGGGGGCGATACGAGCAGTACTTC. It translates to CASSSFDRGRYEQYF.

This clone came up once. This sequence joins TRBV10-3 and TRBJ2-3, with D possibly TRBD1 on 6 matching bases. Germline values: CDR1 ENHRY, CDR2 SYGVKD. There are 14 residues in the CDR3. The CDR3 is CASQGQASTDTQYF. CDR3 sequence (DNA): TGTGCTAGCCAGGGGCAGGCTAGCACAGATACGCAGTATTTT.

The V gene is TRBV7-3, the J gene TRBJ1-5; D is uncertain. Germline V CDR1 and CDR2: SGHTA, FQGTGA. There are 13 residues in the CDR3. Trimming pared 2 bases from V and 5 bases from J, leaving 7 bases between. In DNA form, the CDR3 reads TGTGCCAGCAGCTTAGGCGCCTATCAGCCCCAGCATTTT. Translation gives CASSLGAYQPQHF.

Only one count was recorded for this clone. The chain carries TRBV5-1 and TRBJ2-7; D ambiguous. In germline, CDR1 is SGHRS, CDR2 YFSETQ. The V and J ends lost 0 bases and 3 bases respectively, with 7 bases between them. This CDR3 has 13 amino acids. CDR3 DNA sequence: TGCGCCAGCAGCTTGGAGTCAGGCTACGAGCAGTACTTC. Translating gives CASSLESGYEQYF.

The chain links TRBV6-5 to TRBJ2-7; D tentatively reads TRBD1 or TRBD2 (5 bases each). Germline-derived CDR1 and CDR2 are MNHEY and SVGAGI. The CDR3 spans 13 residues. V lost 7 bases and J 5 bases, leaving 15 bases between the germline ends. CDR3 residues: CASMPGTSNEQYF. CDR3 DNA sequence: TGTGCCAGCATGCCCGGGACGTCCAACGAGCAGTACTTC.

The chain recombines TRBV4-3 with TRBJ1-5, with unresolved D. The V gene's germline CDR1 is LGHNA and CDR2 YSLEER. The CDR3 totals 13 residues. V shed 1 base and J shed 4 bases, with 5 bases lying between them. CDR3 DNA: TGCGCCAGCAGCCAAGGGTTTAATCAGCCCCAGCATTTT. As protein: CASSQGFNQPQHF.

In its sample, this clone was seen once. The CDR3 DNA reads as TGTGCCAGCAGCTTAGAGGCAGAACAAAACTATGGCTACACCTTC. Amino acids: CASSLEAEQNYGYTF. The V call is TRBV7-6, the J call TRBJ1-2; D call uncertain. With 1 base removed from V and 2 bases from J, the gap between germline ends came to 11 bases. The CDR3 is made up of 15 amino acids. Germline assignment: CDR1 SGHVS and CDR2 FNYEAQ.

The CDR3 DNA is TGTGCCAGCAGTTTTGCCGGGACAAACCCCTATGGCTACACCTTC. As protein: CASSFAGTNPYGYTF. The J gene is TRBJ1-2, the V gene TRBV6-5, with TRBD1 as a possible D gene (6 bases). V shed 4 bases and J shed 4 bases, with 16 bases lying between them. The CDR3 contains 15 residues. CDR1 is MNHEY, CDR2 SVGAGI, per germline.

In DNA form, the CDR3 reads TGTGCCAGTAGTACGGGACAGGGTTACGAGCAGTACTTC. This encodes CASSTGQGYEQYF. The chain employs TRBV19 and TRBJ2-7; 9 positions match TRBD1. CDR1 and CDR2 from the germline V gene are LNHDA and SQIVND (reference sequence). The V and J ends lost 4 bases and 4 bases, in that order; junction bases with no gene match: 2. The CDR3 is 13 residues long. Combining the CDR3 with reference TRBV19 and TRBJ2-7 gives the whole variable domain DGGITQSPKYLFRKEGQNVTLSCEQNLNHDAMYWYRQDPGQGLRLIYYSQIVNDFQKGDIAEGYSVSREKKESFPLTVTSAQKNPTAFYLCASSTGQGYEQYFGPGTRLTVT.

This clone was seen more than once but under ten times. J is TRBJ2-4 and V is TRBV29-1, with 7 bases fitting TRBD1. CDR1 is SQVTM, CDR2 ANQGSEA, per germline. Trimming at V came to 3 bases and at J to 3 bases, leaving 2 bases not matched to a gene. The CDR3 spans 13 residues. The CDR3 DNA follows: TGCAGCGTTGAGACAGGGCACAAAAACATTCAGTACTTC. Translated, it gives CSVETGHKNIQYF. Full variable domain (remainder filled in from reference TRBV29-1 and TRBJ2-4): SAVISQKPSRDICQRGTSLTIQCQVDSQVTMMFWYRQQPGQSLTLIATANQGSEATYESGFVIDKFPISRPNLTFSTLTVSNMSPEDSSIYLCSVETGHKNIQYFGAGTRLSVL.

V gene TRBV2 combines with J gene TRBJ2-1, with unresolved D. Germline V gives CDR1 SNHLY, CDR2 FYNNEI. Trimming took 2 bases from V and 16 from J, leaving 12 bases between them. This CDR3 contains 11 residues. The CDR3 reads CASSESAVPFF. The CDR3 coding sequence is TGTGCCAGCAGTGAATCGGCAGTACCCTTCTTC. The full variable domain, in which reference TRBV2 and TRBJ2-1 provide the parts outside the CDR3, is EPEVTQTPSHQVTQMGQEVILRCVPISNHLYFYWYRQILGQKVEFLVSFYNNEISEKSEIFDDQFSVERPDGSNFTLKIRSTKLEDSAMYFCASSESAVPFFGPGTRLTVL.

This rearrangement joins TRBV4-3 to TRBJ2-7; D may be TRBD2 (5 bases). V gave up 0 bases and J gave up 4 bases, with 10 bases separating them. CDR3 length: 14 amino acids. Per germline, CDR1 LGHNA and CDR2 YSLEER. The CDR3 nucleotides are TGCGCCAGCAGCCAAGATCTGAGCGGATACGAGCAGTACTTC. Protein: CASSQDLSGYEQYF.

This clone appeared a single time. The V gene is TRBV7-2, the J gene TRBJ2-7, with 9 bases that match TRBD2. This CDR3 comprises 15 residues. J was trimmed by 6 bases and V by 5 bases; bases with no gene match: 11. Germline V lookup: CDR1 SGHTA, CDR2 FQGNSA. CDR3 residues: CASSLGLASGSEQYF. The CDR3 DNA reads TGTGCCAGCAGCCTGGGACTAGCATCGGGTAGCGAGCAGTACTTC.

The chain has TRBV7-9 and TRBJ2-2, with 7 nucleotides matching TRBD1. The CDR3 is 14 amino acids. V lost 1 base, J lost 5 bases, and 1 base stayed unmatched. The V gene's germline CDR1 is SEHNR and CDR2 FQNEAQ (reference sequence). The DNA of the CDR3 is TGTGCCAGCAGCTTAGTACAGGGGACCGGGGAGCTGTTTTTT. Its protein is CASSLVQGTGELFF. The whole variable domain, filled in from reference TRBV7-9 and TRBJ2-2, reads DTGVSQNPRHKITKRGQNVTFRCDPISEHNRLYWYRQTLGQGPEFLTYFQNEAQLEKSRLLSDRFSAERPKGSFSTLEIQRTEQGDSAMYLCASSLVQGTGELFFGEGSRLTVL.

J is TRBJ2-1 and V is TRBV7-9; D possibly uses TRBD1 or TRBD2 (5 bases each). The CDR3 spans 15 residues. Germline CDR1 is SEHNR and CDR2 is FQNEAQ (reference sequence). V was cut by 2 bases and J by 5 bases, with 13 bases left in between. CDR3 amino acids: CASSLQVGADNEQFF. The CDR3 DNA reads as TGTGCCAGCAGCTTACAGGTCGGGGCCGACAATGAGCAGTTCTTC.

In this sample, this clone turned up once. The chain employs TRBV10-3 and TRBJ1-2; no clear D. V was cut by 3 bases and J by 6 bases, with 11 bases left in between. The germline gives CDR1 ENHRY, CDR2 SYGVKD. This CDR3 is 13 amino acids long. The CDR3 sequence is CAISDYDTDGYTF. CDR3 DNA sequence: TGTGCCATCAGTGATTATGATACGGATGGCTACACCTTC.

The chain joins TRBV7-2 to TRBJ1-1; D uncertain. The germline CDR1 and CDR2 sequences are SGHTA and FQGNSA. The V and J ends lost 1 base and 11 bases respectively, with 8 bases between them. The length of the CDR3 is 11 residues. This chain's CDR3 is CASSLGFEAFF. CDR3 in DNA: TGTGCCAGCAGCTTAGGATTTGAGGCTTTCTTT. The whole variable domain, remainder taken from reference TRBV7-2 and TRBJ1-1, is GAGVSQSPSNKVTEKGKDVELRCDPISGHTALYWYRQSLGQGLEFLIYFQGNSAPDKSGLPSDRFSAERTGGSVSTLTIQRTQQEDSAVYLCASSLGFEAFFGQGTRLTVV.

The CDR3 region is CASSQVNLVSTDTQYF. CDR3 coding DNA: TGCGCCAGCAGCCAAGTTAACTTGGTTAGCACAGATACGCAGTATTTT. The gene calls are TRBV4-1 and TRBJ2-3, with D hard to call. CDR1 MGHRA and CDR2 YSYEKL come from the germline V gene. The CDR3 spans 16 residues. Trimming left V 1 base short and J 0 bases short, with 11 bases between.

The V and J genes are TRBV5-4 and TRBJ1-4, with 7 positions matching TRBD1. V was clipped by 3 bases and J by 8 bases; unmatched bases: 7. Germline V gives CDR1 SGHNT, CDR2 YYREEE (reference sequence). The CDR3 totals 14 residues. The CDR3 sequence: CASSSGQEGEKLFF. The CDR3, as DNA: TGTGCCAGCAGCTCCGGACAGGAAGGGGAAAAACTGTTTTTT. Full variable domain (remainder filled in from reference TRBV5-4 and TRBJ1-4): ETGVTQSPTHLIKTRGQQVTLRCSSQSGHNTVSWYQQALGQGPQFIFQYYREEENGRGNFPPRFSGLQFPNYSSELNVNALELDDSALYLCASSSGQEGEKLFFGSGTQLSVL.

As concerns this clone: An end of the junction differs from the germline gene, which may be a read error. The rearrangement uses TRBV5-1 and TRBJ1-2; D not certain. The CDR3 spans 14 residues. CDR1 SGHRS and CDR2 YFSETQ come from the germline V gene. The CDR3 here is CASSSDEYYYGYTF. CDR3 coding DNA: TGTGCCAGCAGCTCGGACGAGTATTACTATGGCTACACCTTC.

The J gene is TRBJ1-1, the V gene TRBV10-3; D perhaps matches TRBD1 (5 bases). Between the trimmed V and J ends, which lost 0 bases and 4 bases, there was a span of 12 bases. The CDR3 spans 15 residues. The V gene's germline CDR1 is ENHRY and CDR2 SYGVKD. The CDR3 coding sequence is TGTGCCATCAGTGAGTCGTTGGGGGGGGGCACTGAAGCTTTCTTT. Its protein product is CAISESLGGGTEAFF.

The chain couples TRBV7-2 to TRBJ2-5; 13 nucleotides agree with TRBD2. Germline-derived CDR1 and CDR2 are SGHTA and FQGNSA. After removal of 1 base from V and 5 bases from J, the junction contained 13 bases not matched to a gene. The length of the CDR3 is 19 residues. The CDR3 DNA follows: TGTGCCAGCAGCTTAGGACCTCAAACTAGCGGGGGGGCCTCTGAGACCCAGTACTTC. This gives the protein CASSLGPQTSGGASETQYF.

This clone came up a few times. One end of the junction is discordant with germline, which a read error may explain. This sequence joins TRBV5-1 and TRBJ2-5, with unresolved D. The CDR3 covers 12 residues. Germline V gene data show CDR1 as SGHRS and CDR2 as YFSETQ. The DNA of the CDR3 is TGCGCCAGCAGCTTGAAACAAGGGACCCAGTACTTC. Protein sequence: CASSLKQGTQYF.

The V call is TRBV15, the J call TRBJ1-3; the D is unclear. Germline CDR1 reads LNHNV; CDR2 reads YYDKDF (reference sequence). The CDR3 has 16 amino acids. The V end was cut by 0 bases, the J end by 2 bases, with 11 bases between. The CDR3: CATSRDRTLTGNTIYF. Here the CDR3 DNA reads TGTGCCACCAGCAGAGATCGGACCCTCACTGGAAACACCATATATTTT.

Only one count was recorded for this clone. The chain couples TRBV7-3 to TRBJ1-5; D gene ambiguous. From germline, CDR1 is SGHTA and CDR2 FQGTGA. V gave up 9 bases and J gave up 1 base, with 7 bases separating them. CDR3 size: 12 residues. CDR3 sequence reads: CARMLSNQPQHF. The CDR3 DNA follows: TGTGCCAGAATGCTAAGCAATCAGCCCCAGCATTTT.

The chain couples TRBV6-5 to TRBJ2-1, with 7 nucleotides matching TRBD1. The V gene's germline CDR1 is MNHEY and CDR2 SVGAGI. Trimming cost V 6 bases and J 8 bases; bases outside gene matches: 13. There are 15 residues in the CDR3. The CDR3 region has the DNA TGTGCCAGCAGAACAGGGGCAGGGTTTTCGGATGAGCAGTTCTTC. Translating gives CASRTGAGFSDEQFF.

The CDR3 protein is CASSFSDSTDTQYF. CDR3 nucleotides: TGTGCCAGCAGTTTTTCCGATAGCACAGATACGCAGTATTTT. The chain couples TRBV28 to TRBJ2-3, with D uncertain. Per germline, CDR1 MDHEN and CDR2 SYDVKM. The CDR3 has 14 amino acids. V was trimmed by 3 bases and J by 0 bases, leaving 7 bases between them.

V gene TRBV9 combines with J gene TRBJ2-1, with D possibly being TRBD1 or TRBD2 (5 bases each). This CDR3 has 14 residues. The ends were cut back, 3 bases at V and 5 bases at J, with 12 bases in the middle. Germline CDR1 reads SGDLS; CDR2 reads YYNGEE. CDR3 in amino acids: CASSEWDDDNEQFF. CDR3 DNA: TGTGCCAGCAGCGAATGGGACGATGACAATGAGCAGTTCTTC. Drawing the rest from reference TRBV9 and TRBJ2-1, the complete variable domain is DSGVTQTPKHLITATGQRVTLRCSPRSGDLSVYWYQQSLDQGLQFLIQYYNGEERAKGNILERFSAQQFPDLHSELNLSSLELGDSALYFCASSEWDDDNEQFFGPGTRLTVL.

The rearrangement links TRBV10-3 to TRBJ1-5; 8 bases line up with TRBD1. After removal of 5 bases from V and 3 bases from J, the junction contained 6 bases not matched to a gene. Per the germline V gene, CDR1 is ENHRY and CDR2 is SYGVKD. CDR3 length equals 15 residues. For the CDR3, the DNA is TGTGCCATCAGTAAGGACAGGGAGGCCAATCAGCCCCAGCATTTT. Translated: CAISKDREANQPQHF.